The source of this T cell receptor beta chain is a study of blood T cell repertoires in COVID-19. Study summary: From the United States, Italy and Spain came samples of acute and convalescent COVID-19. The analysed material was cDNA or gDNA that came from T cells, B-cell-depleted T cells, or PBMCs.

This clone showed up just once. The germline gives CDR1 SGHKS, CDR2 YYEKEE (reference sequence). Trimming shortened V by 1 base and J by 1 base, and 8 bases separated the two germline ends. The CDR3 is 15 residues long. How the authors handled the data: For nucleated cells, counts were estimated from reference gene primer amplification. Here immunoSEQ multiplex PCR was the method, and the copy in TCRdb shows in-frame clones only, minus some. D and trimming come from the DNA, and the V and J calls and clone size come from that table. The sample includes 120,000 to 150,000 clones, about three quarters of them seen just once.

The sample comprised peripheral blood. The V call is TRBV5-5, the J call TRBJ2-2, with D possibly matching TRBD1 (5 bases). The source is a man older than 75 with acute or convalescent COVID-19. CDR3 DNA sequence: TGTGCCAGCAGCTTGACAGGAAAGAACACCGGGGAGCTGTTTTTT. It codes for CASSLTGKNTGELFF.